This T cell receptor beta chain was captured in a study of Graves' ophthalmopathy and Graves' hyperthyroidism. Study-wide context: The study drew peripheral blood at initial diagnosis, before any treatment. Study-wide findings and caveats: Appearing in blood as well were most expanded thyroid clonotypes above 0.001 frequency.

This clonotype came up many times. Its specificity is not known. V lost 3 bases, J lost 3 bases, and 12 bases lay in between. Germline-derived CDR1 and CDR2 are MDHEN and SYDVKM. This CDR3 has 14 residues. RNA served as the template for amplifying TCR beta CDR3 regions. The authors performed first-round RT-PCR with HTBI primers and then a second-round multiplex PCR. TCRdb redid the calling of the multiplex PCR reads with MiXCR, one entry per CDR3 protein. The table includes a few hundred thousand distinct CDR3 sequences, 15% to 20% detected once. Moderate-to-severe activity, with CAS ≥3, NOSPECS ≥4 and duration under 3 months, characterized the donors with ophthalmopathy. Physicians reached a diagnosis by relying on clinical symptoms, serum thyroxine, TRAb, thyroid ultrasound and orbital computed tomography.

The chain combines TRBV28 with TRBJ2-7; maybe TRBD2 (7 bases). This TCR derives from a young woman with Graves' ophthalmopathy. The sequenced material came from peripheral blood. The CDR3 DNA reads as TGTGCCAGCAGTTTGAGGGGGGGATTCTACGAGCAGTACTTC. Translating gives CASSLRGGFYEQYF.